The rows below give T cell receptor beta chains drawn from one sample of a study of blood T cells in healthy people across ages. MiXCR, applied by TCRdb to the 5' RACE reads, yields one record per CDR3 protein. The sample has fewer than 1.5 million distinct CDR3 sequences, approximately 40% seen once. What was sequenced was blood. These receptors were collected from a young woman in good health. CDR3s include the opening cysteine and the closing phenylalanine or tryptophan. D genes are given only for firm matches. Some rows have no size entry. The others give once, few or many, or a class for an expanded clone.

>TRBD2|TRBV5-1|TRBJ2-1|.
CASSLIGTSGEQFF
TGCGCCAGCAGCTTAATTGGGACTAGCGGAGAGCAGTTCTTC
>.|TRBV20-1|TRBJ1-5|.
CSAHRDSNQPQHF
TGCAGTGCTCACAGAGATAGCAATCAGCCCCAGCATTTT
>.|TRBV10-1|TRBJ2-7|few
CASAEYSYEQYF
TGCGCCAGCGCAGAGTACTCCTACGAGCAGTACTTC
>.|TRBV6-2/TRBV6-3|TRBJ1-1|.
CASSYAGPSEAFF
TGTGCCAGCAGTTACGCGGGACCGTCTGAAGCTTTCTTT
>TRBD2|TRBV3-1|TRBJ2-7|few
CASSQGTSGFSYEQYF
TGTGCCAGCAGCCAAGGGACTAGCGGGTTCTCCTACGAGCAGTACTTC
>TRBD2|TRBV5-1|TRBJ2-3|.
CASSWTKTSATTDTQYF
TGCGCCAGCAGCTGGACCAAGACTAGCGCAACCACAGATACGCAGTATTTT
>.|TRBV12-3/TRBV12-4|TRBJ1-2|few
CASRPGGDNYGYTF
TGTGCCAGCAGGCCGGGGGGGGACAACTATGGCTACACCTTC
>.|TRBV7-2|TRBJ1-2|.
CASSLSVTGLYGYTF
TGTGCCAGCAGCTTATCCGTCACAGGGCTTTATGGCTACACCTTC
>TRBD2|TRBV5-1|TRBJ2-5|.
CASSSTSGGHQETQYF
TGCGCCAGCAGCTCGACTAGCGGGGGACATCAAGAGACCCAGTACTTC
>.|TRBV5-1|TRBJ2-7|.
CASSLLSGPAYEQYF
TGCGCCAGCAGCTTGCTTAGCGGACCGGCCTACGAGCAGTACTTC
>.|TRBV27|TRBJ2-7|.
CASSSPGGQGSYNEQYF
TGTGCCAGCAGTTCCCCCGGGGGCCAAGGGTCCTACAATGAGCAGTACTTC
>.|TRBV7-9|TRBJ2-6|.
CASSLERNEGNVPTF
TGTGCCAGCAGCTTAGAGCGGAACGAAGGCAACGTCCCGACTTTC
>.|TRBV9|TRBJ2-1|.
CASSPGGGGSYNEQFF
TGTGCCAGCAGCCCAGGGGGGGGAGGGTCCTACAATGAGCAGTTCTTC
>.|TRBV11-2|TRBJ2-7|.
CASSLAHSLYEQYF
TGTGCCAGCAGCTTAGCTCACTCCCTTTACGAGCAGTACTTC
>TRBD1|TRBV29-1|TRBJ2-5|few
CSASTGKETQYF
TGCAGCGCATCGACAGGGAAAGAGACCCAGTACTTC
>TRBD2|TRBV7-9|TRBJ2-7|.
CASITYVSGGPHEQYF
TGTGCCAGCATCACTTATGTGTCGGGAGGGCCTCATGAGCAGTACTTC
>.|TRBV9|TRBJ2-1|few
CASSPILLGLSLNEQFF
TGTGCCAGCAGCCCTATACTTTTGGGACTTTCCCTCAACGAGCAGTTCTTC
>TRBD2|TRBV20-1|TRBJ2-7|.
CSARDWMTSGVYNEQYF
TGCAGTGCTAGAGATTGGATGACTAGCGGGGTATACAATGAGCAGTACTTC
>.|TRBV20-1|TRBJ1-5|few
CSAHPPNQPQHF
TGCAGTGCGCACCCCCCTAATCAGCCCCAGCATTTT
>TRBD2|TRBV2|TRBJ2-7|.
CAGRTSGGQYNEQYF
TGTGCCGGCCGGACTAGCGGGGGGCAATACAATGAGCAGTACTTC
>.|TRBV21-1|TRBJ2-7|.
CASSKKWQGSSYEQYF
TGTGCCAGCAGCAAAAAATGGCAGGGGTCCTCCTACGAGCAGTACTTC
>.|TRBV5-1|TRBJ2-1|few
CASSQLRQDSSYNEQFF
TGCGCCAGCAGCCAGCTTCGCCAGGATAGCTCCTACAATGAGCAGTTCTTC
>TRBD2|TRBV7-9|TRBJ2-1|few
CASSPGLADHNEQFF
TGTGCCAGCAGCCCGGGACTAGCGGACCACAATGAGCAGTTCTTC
>.|TRBV27|TRBJ2-1|few
CASSSSALAAQFF
TGTGCCAGCAGTTCGTCCGCTCTGGCGGCGCAGTTCTTC
>TRBD2|TRBV12-3/TRBV12-4|TRBJ2-3|.
CASSPERGRADTQYF
TGTGCCAGCAGTCCCGAGCGGGGAAGGGCAGATACGCAGTATTTT
>TRBD1|TRBV12-5|TRBJ2-1|.
CASGFEGQSYNEQFF
TGTGCTAGTGGTTTCGAGGGACAGAGCTACAATGAGCAGTTCTTC
>.|TRBV12-3/TRBV12-4|TRBJ2-2|few
CASARPQGGLNTGELFF
TGTGCCAGCGCGCGCCCACAGGGGGGGTTAAACACCGGGGAGCTGTTTTTT
>.|TRBV20-1|TRBJ2-7|once
CSASRAGTSYEQYF
TGCAGTGCTAGTAGAGCGGGTACCTCCTACGAGCAGTACTTC
>TRBD2|TRBV10-3|TRBJ2-5|few
CAISELAGGETQYF
TGTGCCATCAGTGAATTAGCGGGTGGAGAGACCCAGTACTTC
>TRBD2|TRBV28|TRBJ2-1|.
CASRLRGGTYNEQFF
TGTGCCAGCAGACTACGGGGGGGAACATACAATGAGCAGTTCTTC
>TRBD2|TRBV30|TRBJ2-5|.
CAWSGGFGKTQYF
TGTGCCTGGAGCGGGGGGTTTGGTAAGACCCAGTACTTC
>TRBD2|TRBV29-1|TRBJ2-1|.
CSVGGGLAGAFNEQFF
TGCAGCGTTGGGGGGGGGTTAGCGGGAGCCTTCAATGAGCAGTTCTTC
>TRBD1|TRBV5-1|TRBJ2-2|few
CASSPGDRENTGELFF
TGCGCCAGCAGCCCTGGTGACAGGGAGAACACCGGGGAGCTGTTTTTT
>.|TRBV4-1|TRBJ1-1|few
CASSQDTGEGRTEAFF
TGCGCCAGCAGCCAAGATACGGGGGAGGGCCGGACTGAAGCTTTCTTT
>.|TRBV20-1|TRBJ2-5|.
CSASRQLLQETQYF
TGCAGTGCTAGTAGGCAACTCCTACAAGAGACCCAGTACTTC
>.|TRBV27|TRBJ2-1|.
CASRSRSGSGEQFF
TGTGCCAGCAGATCCAGGAGTGGTAGTGGTGAGCAGTTCTTC
>.|TRBV2|TRBJ2-1|once
CASKALPNEQFF
TGTGCCAGCAAAGCGCTCCCAAATGAGCAGTTCTTC
>.|TRBV11-2|TRBJ2-3|.
CASSSAGEPPTDTQYF
TGTGCCAGCAGCTCCGCCGGGGAGCCTCCCACAGATACGCAGTATTTT
>TRBD2|TRBV7-9|TRBJ2-1|.
CASSLGWRTSGYNEQFF
TGTGCCAGCAGCTTAGGGTGGCGGACTAGCGGGTACAATGAGCAGTTCTTC
>.|TRBV10-2|TRBJ2-5|few
CASSEPGQLGETQYF
TGCGCCAGCAGTGAGCCAGGACAGTTGGGGGAGACCCAGTACTTC
>TRBD1|TRBV6-1|TRBJ2-5|once
CASSSMTGAETQYF
TGTGCCAGCAGTTCGATGACAGGGGCAGAGACCCAGTACTTC
>TRBD2|TRBV24-1|TRBJ2-7|.
CATSDRGGAYEQYF
TGTGCCACCAGTGATCGCGGGGGGGCCTACGAGCAGTACTTC
>.|TRBV5-6|TRBJ2-3|.
CASSLGGRPQDTQYF
TGTGCCAGCAGCTTGGGGGGGCGCCCTCAAGATACGCAGTATTTT
>.|TRBV2|TRBJ2-1|few
CASSPREPSYNEQFF
TGTGCCAGCAGTCCCCGGGAACCCTCCTACAATGAGCAGTTCTTC
>.|TRBV7-2|TRBJ2-3|few
CASSLGLDSDTQYF
TGTGCCAGCAGCCTAGGGCTAGATTCAGATACGCAGTATTTT
>.|TRBV4-1|TRBJ2-7|.
CASSQLDTLADEQYF
TGCGCCAGCAGCCAGCTGGACACCCTTGCGGACGAGCAGTACTTC
>TRBD2|TRBV12-3/TRBV12-4|TRBJ2-1|few
CASSLWGAGVHNEQFF
TGTGCCAGCAGTTTATGGGGCGCGGGAGTTCATAATGAGCAGTTCTTC
>.|TRBV4-1|TRBJ1-1|few
CASSQGQATEAFF
TGCGCCAGCAGCCAAGGGCAGGCGACTGAAGCTTTCTTT
>TRBD2|TRBV27|TRBJ2-1|.
CASKLAGFSYNEQFF
TGTGCCAGCAAATTAGCGGGGTTCTCCTACAATGAGCAGTTCTTC
>TRBD1|TRBV7-7|TRBJ2-3|few
CASSLDAGGGTDTQYF
TGTGCTAGCAGCTTAGACGCAGGGGGCGGGACAGATACGCAGTATTTT
>.|TRBV25-1|TRBJ2-1|few
CASSESEGRTPFF
TGTGCCAGCAGTGAATCCGAGGGGAGGACCCCGTTCTTC